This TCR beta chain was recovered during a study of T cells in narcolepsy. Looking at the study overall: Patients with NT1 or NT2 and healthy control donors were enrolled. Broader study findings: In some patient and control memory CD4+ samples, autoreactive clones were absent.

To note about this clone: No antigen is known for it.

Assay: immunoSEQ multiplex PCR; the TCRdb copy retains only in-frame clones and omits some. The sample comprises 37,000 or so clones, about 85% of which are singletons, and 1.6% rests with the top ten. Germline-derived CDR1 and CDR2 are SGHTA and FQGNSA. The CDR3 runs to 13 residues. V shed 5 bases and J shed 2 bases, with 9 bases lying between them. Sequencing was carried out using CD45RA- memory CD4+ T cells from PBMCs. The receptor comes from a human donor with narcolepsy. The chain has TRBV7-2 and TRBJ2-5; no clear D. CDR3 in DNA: TGTGCCAGCAGCCGGACCAATCAAGAGACCCAGTACTTC. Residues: CASSRTNQETQYF.